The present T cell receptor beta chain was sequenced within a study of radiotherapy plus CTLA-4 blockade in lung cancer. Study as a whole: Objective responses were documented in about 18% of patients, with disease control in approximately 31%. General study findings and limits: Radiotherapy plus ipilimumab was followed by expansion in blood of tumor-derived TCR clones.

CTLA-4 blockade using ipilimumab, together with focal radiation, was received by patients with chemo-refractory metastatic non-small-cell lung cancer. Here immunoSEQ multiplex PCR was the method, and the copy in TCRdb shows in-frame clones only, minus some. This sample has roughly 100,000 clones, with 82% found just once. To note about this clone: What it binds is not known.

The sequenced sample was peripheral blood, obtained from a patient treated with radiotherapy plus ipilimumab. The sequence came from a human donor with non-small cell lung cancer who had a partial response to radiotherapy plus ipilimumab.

The CDR3 region is CSGRTGESTDTQYF. The CDR3 DNA follows: TGCAGCGGACGGACAGGGGAAAGCACAGATACGCAGTATTTT. The chain has TRBV29-1 and TRBJ2-3; 9 bases line up with TRBD1. The CDR3 loop spans 14 amino acids. V shed 7 bases and J 0 bases; nucleotides not matched to a gene: 5. Germline lookup yields CDR1 SQVTM and CDR2 ANQGSEA.